The 15 T cell receptor beta chains given below trace back to one sample, sequenced in a study of T cell changes during pregnancy in multiple sclerosis. Sequencing was performed with immunoSEQ multiplex PCR; in TCRdb, only in-frame clones are kept and a portion is missing. The profile shows around 43,000 clones, 93% of them singletons. The sample here was CD8+ T cells from peripheral blood mononuclear cells, taken after pregnancy. The source of these receptors is a female donor with multiple sclerosis, enrolled in a pregnancy study.

This clone has only one observation. V usage is TRBV15 and J usage is TRBJ1-2, with D possibly TRBD1 on 5 matching bases. V lost 3 bases, J lost 8 bases, and 25 bases lay in between. The CDR3 is 17 residues long. CDR1 and CDR2 (germline): LNHNV, YYDKDF (reference sequence). The DNA of the CDR3 is TGTGCCACCAGCAGCCCGGCGGGGGTCGACTTTTCAGGCGGCTACACCTTC. Its protein is CATSSPAGVDFSGGYTF.

The gene calls are TRBV7-2 and TRBJ2-1; D may be TRBD2 (5 bases). The V gene lost 6 bases and the J gene lost 4 bases, with 7 bases spanning the gap. The CDR3 contains 12 residues. CDR1 is SGHTA and CDR2 is FQGNSA in the germline V gene. CDR3 in DNA: TGTGCCAGCAGTCGGAGGTACAATGAGCAGTTCTTC. Translated, it gives CASSRRYNEQFF.

This chain connects TRBV19 to TRBJ2-1; tentative D call: TRBD2 (5 bases). V lost 8 bases, J lost 3 bases, and 11 bases lay in between. CDR3 length: 13 amino acids. Germline CDR1 reads LNHDA; CDR2 reads SQIVND (reference sequence). The CDR3, as DNA: TGTGCCAGTGGGAGTGAGTACTACAATGAGCAGTTCTTC. It translates to CASGSEYYNEQFF.

This sequence joins TRBV2 and TRBJ2-1; 7 nucleotides align to TRBD1. Germline lookup yields CDR1 SNHLY and CDR2 FYNNEI. V lost 6 bases, J lost 4 bases, and 9 bases stayed unmatched. There are 15 residues in the CDR3. The DNA of the CDR3 is TGTGCCAGCAGCGACCGGGACAGACTGTACAATGAGCAGTTCTTC. Its protein product is CASSDRDRLYNEQFF.

The CDR3 region is CASSQDISAGGTQYF. CDR3 coding DNA: TGCGCCAGCAGCCAAGATATAAGCGCCGGGGGGACCCAGTACTTC. The chain joins TRBV4-3 to TRBJ2-5; D might be TRBD2 (6 bases). The CDR3 is 15 residues long. The germline gives CDR1 LGHNA, CDR2 YSLEER. Trimming left V 0 bases short and J 7 bases short, with 15 bases between.

This chain uses TRBV5-5 with TRBJ2-3, with TRBD1 matching 8 bases. The ends lost 2 bases at V and 4 bases at J; junction bases unmatched: 3. The CDR3 totals 14 residues. Germline V CDR1 and CDR2: SGHKS, YYEKEE (reference sequence). CDR3 loop: CASSFDRGPDTQYF. The CDR3 DNA reads as TGTGCCAGCAGCTTCGACAGGGGACCAGATACGCAGTATTTT.

V usage is TRBV5-1 and J usage is TRBJ2-2; TRBD2 aligns across 7 bases. V dropped 0 bases and J dropped 1; count of bases not matched to a gene: 3. The germline gives CDR1 SGHRS, CDR2 YFSETQ. The CDR3 length is 16 residues. CDR3 coding DNA: TGCGCCAGCAGCTTGGACGGGAGGCAGAACACCGGGGAGCTGTTTTTT. Protein: CASSLDGRQNTGELFF.

The chain joins TRBV19 to TRBJ1-5; weak D call: TRBD1 (6 bases). There are 14 residues in the CDR3. Germline CDR1 and CDR2: LNHDA and SQIVND (reference sequence). V was shortened by 6 bases and J by 6 bases, with 15 bases between the two germline ends. The CDR3 loop reads CASSRGGAGQPQHF. The CDR3, as DNA: TGTGCCAGTAGCCGCGGGGGGGCTGGTCAGCCCCAGCATTTT.

The V gene is TRBV7-9, the J gene TRBJ2-1; TRBD2 matches 10 bases. The CDR3 spans 14 residues. CDR1 SEHNR and CDR2 FQNEAQ come from the germline V gene (reference sequence). V trimming: 5 bases; J trimming: 9 bases; junction bases outside the gene matches: 7. The CDR3 DNA reads TGTGCCAGCAGCATCCTAGCGGGAGTCGGTGAGCAGTTCTTC. Its protein is CASSILAGVGEQFF.

V and J are TRBV27 and TRBJ1-5, with 8 bases identical to TRBD1. The CDR3 has 14 amino acids. With 2 bases clipped from V and 6 bases from J, the junction kept 3 bases outside the gene matches. CDR1 MNHEY and CDR2 SMNVEV come from the germline V gene (reference sequence). The CDR3 DNA is TGTGCCAGCAGTTTAGACAGGGGAGGTCAGCCCCAGCATTTT. Protein sequence: CASSLDRGGQPQHF.

The genes are TRBV10-3 and TRBJ2-2; 15 bases match TRBD2. The germline V gene encodes CDR1 ENHRY and CDR2 SYGVKD. The CDR3 runs to 20 residues. V lost 3 bases, J lost 1 base, and 9 bases stayed unmatched. The DNA of the CDR3 is TGTGCCATCAGTGACCCGGGGACTAGCGGGAGGATCAAGAACACCGGGGAGCTGTTTTTT. This sequence encodes CAISDPGTSGRIKNTGELFF.

The chain couples TRBV5-4 to TRBJ2-6; TRBD2 matches at 9 bases. There are 18 residues in the CDR3. Germline loops: CDR1 SGHNT, CDR2 YYREEE (reference sequence). V dropped 5 bases and J dropped 1; count of bases not matched to a gene: 10. This CDR3 is CASRAVAGDLSGANVLTF. In DNA, the CDR3 is TGTGCCAGCAGGGCCGTAGCGGGAGACTTGTCTGGGGCCAACGTCCTGACTTTC.

The chain recombines TRBV28 with TRBJ1-4, with a weak D call TRBD1 (5 bases). CDR3 length equals 16 residues. Germline V gene lookup returns CDR1 MDHEN and CDR2 SYDVKM. Trimming removed 6 bases at V and 0 bases at J, with 14 bases between. CDR3 coding DNA: TGTGCCAGCAGCCGCATACAGGAATCAACTAATGAAAAACTGTTTTTT. Protein product: CASSRIQESTNEKLFF.

The rearrangement links TRBV27 to TRBJ1-1; D not certain. The CDR3 has 14 amino acids. V was shortened by 2 bases and J by 0 bases, with 7 bases between the two germline ends. CDR1 is MNHEY, CDR2 SMNVEV, per germline (reference sequence). The DNA for the CDR3 is TGTGCCAGCAGTTTAGCTGGCCTGAACACTGAAGCTTTCTTT. Amino acids: CASSLAGLNTEAFF.

The J gene is TRBJ2-7, the V gene TRBV27; D is perhaps TRBD1 (6 bases). The CDR3 spans 14 residues. CDR1 is MNHEY, CDR2 SMNVEV, per germline (reference sequence). V dropped 5 bases and J dropped 0 bases, with 11 bases sitting between them. The CDR3 region has the DNA TGTGCCAGCAGTCCCGGGACATTCTCCTACGAGCAGTACTTC. Its protein product is CASSPGTFSYEQYF.